One TCR beta chain is described in this entry. As yet, its antigen is unknown. This sample was taken from a study of cytomegalovirus exposure and HLA in healthy donors. The study's findings and limits: Among TCR beta chains, those listed as cytomegalovirus-associated numbered roughly 150. One later analysis reportedly identified an Asian-associated ancestry cluster that showed fewer N-insertions than the approximately 700-donor mean. Trimming of TCR beta V- and J-genes showed a link, identified in a later analysis, to a missense DCLRE1C variant. Three of the chains that were CMV-associated were confirmed in vitro to be specific for CMV antigens.

Vbeta (60) and Jbeta (13) primers were used in the PCR. Sequencing was performed with immunoSEQ multiplex PCR; in TCRdb, only in-frame clones are kept and a portion is missing. The sample lists some 150,000 clones, over 75% occurring once. Looked up from germline, CDR1 is SGHRS and CDR2 is YFSETQ. The CDR3 extends over 14 amino acids. The ends lost 4 bases at V and 0 bases at J; junction bases unmatched: 4. The receptor's source is a man aged 50-60 years in good health and CMV-seronegative. The rearrangement joins TRBV5-1 to TRBJ2-7, with 7 bases lining up with TRBD2. The sample consisted of PBMCs. The CDR3 loop is CASSRERGSYEQYF. The CDR3 DNA reads TGCGCCAGCAGCAGGGAGCGGGGCTCCTACGAGCAGTACTTC.